These T cell receptor beta chains were read from a single sample in a study of T-cell reconstitution after alpha-beta-depleted transplantation in children. Each CDR3 protein gets one entry after TCRdb re-called the PCR reads with MiXCR. The sample holds 200,000 to 250,000 distinct CDR3 sequences, approximately 24% seen once. The sample consisted of PBMCs, mostly from graft donor cells, taken 360 days after TCRalphabeta/CD19-depleted stem cell transplant. These receptors all come from a female patient aged 2-15 years who had a stem cell transplant for congenital amegakaryocytic thrombocytopenia, so the T cells may come from the graft donor. Each CDR3 is given with its conserved first and last residue. D genes are given only for firm matches. The size entry is marked missing in some rows and otherwise reads once, few, many or a size class.

V	D	size	J	DNA	CDR3
TRBV20-1	TRBD2	.	TRBJ2-5	TGCAGTGCTAGAGCCCCACTAGCGGGGGATGAGACCCAGTACTTC	CSARAPLAGDETQYF
TRBV29-1	.	.	TRBJ1-1	TGCAGCGGGGATGTGGGGGGAATGAACACTGAAGCTTTCTTT	CSGDVGGMNTEAFF
TRBV6-2/TRBV6-3	.	many	TRBJ1-1	TGTGCCAGCAGGGGCATGAACACTGAAGCTTTCTTT	CASRGMNTEAFF
TRBV6-1	.	few	TRBJ1-4	TGTGCCAGCAGATTCGACGGGACTAATAAAAAACTGTTTTTT	CASRFDGTNKKLFF
TRBV27	.	many	TRBJ2-7	TGTGCCAGCAGTTTGAGGGATTCCTACGAGCAGTACTTC	CASSLRDSYEQYF
TRBV7-9	TRBD1	few	TRBJ2-1	TGTGCCAGCAGCTTACCGACAGGGAAGGATGAGCAGTTCTTC	CASSLPTGKDEQFF
TRBV2	.	.	TRBJ1-1	TGTGCCAGCACCCAAAGGATGAACACTGAAGCTTTCTTT	CASTQRMNTEAFF
TRBV2	TRBD1	.	TRBJ2-2	TGTGCCAGCAGTCGGGACAGACTCACCGGGGAGCTGTTTTTT	CASSRDRLTGELFF
TRBV7-9	TRBD2	.	TRBJ2-3	TGTGCCAGCAATAGCGGGGGGCCTAGCACAGATACGCAGTATTTT	CASNSGGPSTDTQYF
TRBV6-2/TRBV6-3	.	many	TRBJ2-7	TGTGCCACCGGGTGGACTCCGGGAGTGGAGCAGTACTTC	CATGWTPGVEQYF
TRBV5-1	.	.	TRBJ1-2	TGCGCCAGCAGTCCCGACGGGGCCTATGGCTACACCTTC	CASSPDGAYGYTF
TRBV12-3/TRBV12-4	.	.	TRBJ2-1	TGTGCCAGCAGTTTTGGGCGTGACGAGCAGTTCTTC	CASSFGRDEQFF
TRBV7-9	.	.	TRBJ1-3	TGTGCCAGCAGCTTAGAGGCGGGGACCGGTGGAAACACCATATATTTT	CASSLEAGTGGNTIYF
TRBV9	TRBD2	.	TRBJ2-3	TGTGCCAGCAGCGGAGCCCCGGGACTAGGAGCAGATACGCAGTATTTT	CASSGAPGLGADTQYF
TRBV2	TRBD2	few	TRBJ2-1	TGTGCCAGCAAGGTGACTAGCGGGGTCGATGAGCAGTTCTTC	CASKVTSGVDEQFF
TRBV20-1	TRBD2	many	TRBJ2-1	TGCAGTGGAACGATAGCGGGAGTAGTAGGCAATGAGCAGTTCTTC	CSGTIAGVVGNEQFF
TRBV5-1	.	few	TRBJ1-1	TGCGCCAGCAGCTTGGTTCGGCAGGGCAGGGTGAACACTGAAGCTTTCTTT	CASSLVRQGRVNTEAFF
TRBV12-3/TRBV12-4	.	many	TRBJ1-4	TGTGCCAGCAGTATTAGCGGGGTTGAAAAACTGTTTTTT	CASSISGVEKLFF
TRBV2	TRBD2	many	TRBJ2-1	TGTGCCAGCAGTCCTAGCGGAGTGAAGAATTATGAGCAGTTCTTC	CASSPSGVKNYEQFF
TRBV27	TRBD1	.	TRBJ2-7	TGTGCCAGCAGTTCCTCGACAGGGTGGAAGATGCAGTACTTC	CASSSSTGWKMQYF
TRBV28	TRBD1	.	TRBJ1-2	TGTGCCAGCAGTTTACGGGCAGGGGGTTTTGTTTATGGCTACACCTTC	CASSLRAGGFVYGYTF
TRBV5-1	TRBD1	.	TRBJ1-2	TGCGCCAGCAGCACCTACAGGGGGGAAGGCTACACCTTC	CASSTYRGEGYTF
TRBV29-1	.	.	TRBJ1-2	TGCAGCGTGAGGTTCGGGGTTCCGATCCCTGGTGGCTACACCTTC	CSVRFGVPIPGGYTF
TRBV4-2	.	.	TRBJ1-6	TGTGCCAGCAGCCAGGGACGAGAATATAATTCACCCCTCCACTTT	CASSQGREYNSPLHF
TRBV20-1	.	few	TRBJ1-4	TGCAGTGCTAGCCGACAGCCTAATGAAAAACTGCTTTTT	CSASRQPNEKLLF
TRBV20-1	.	.	TRBJ1-1	TGCAGTGCTAGAGACGGAATTGAAGCTTTCTTT	CSARDGIEAFF
TRBV30	TRBD2	few	TRBJ2-7	TGTGCCTGGAGTGTTCTGAAAGCGGGAGGAACCTACGAGCAGTACTTC	CAWSVLKAGGTYEQYF
TRBV20-1	.	.	TRBJ2-5	TGCAGTGCTAGCGCTTTCCAAGAGACCCAGTACTTC	CSASAFQETQYF
TRBV11-2	TRBD2	few	TRBJ2-1	TGTGCCAGCAGCTTAGGGCGGGGGGGCCTCAATGAGCAGTTCTTC	CASSLGRGGLNEQFF
TRBV18	TRBD2	.	TRBJ2-1	TGTGCCAGCTCACCGCCGGGACTAGCGAGGTACAATGAGCAGTTCTTC	CASSPPGLARYNEQFF
TRBV9	.	.	TRBJ2-5	TGTGCCAGCAGCGTAGACCCTTTGTCCAGCACCCAAGAGACCCAGTACTTC	CASSVDPLSSTQETQYF
TRBV9	.	few	TRBJ1-2	TGTGCCAGCAGCGTGCACTCCCGTCCAAACTATGGCTACACCTTC	CASSVHSRPNYGYTF
TRBV6-1	.	.	TRBJ2-7	TGTGCCAGCAGCGATAAGATGGGGTCCTCCTACGAGCAGTACTTC	CASSDKMGSSYEQYF
TRBV4-1	.	.	TRBJ2-7	TGCGCCAGCAGCCAAGTACAGTCCTACGAGCAGTACTTC	CASSQVQSYEQYF
TRBV20-1	.	.	TRBJ2-3	TGCAGTGCCAGTAGCGGGACAGCCACAGATACGCAGTATTTT	CSASSGTATDTQYF
TRBV28	.	few	TRBJ1-1	TGTGCCAGCAGACCAACGTCGACAGTTGAAGCTTTCTTT	CASRPTSTVEAFF
TRBV7-2	.	.	TRBJ2-2	TGTGCCAGCAGCCGGGGACTCGTGAACACCGGGGAGCTGTTTTTT	CASSRGLVNTGELFF
TRBV20-1	.	.	TRBJ1-1	TGCAGTGCTAGATGGGGGGGGTCTTGGACTGAAGCTTTCTTT	CSARWGGSWTEAFF
TRBV28	.	.	TRBJ1-3	TGTGCCAGCAGTTCGGACTTGGTGGGAAACACCATATATTTT	CASSSDLVGNTIYF